These T cell receptor beta chains were read from a single sample in a study of cytomegalovirus exposure and HLA in healthy donors. Generated by immunoSEQ multiplex PCR, the TCRdb table keeps only in-frame clones and is missing some. The table records 180,000 or so clones, approximately 9.5% of them present only once. Sequenced sample: PBMCs. These receptors all stem from a woman aged 25 to 39 in good health and CMV-seropositive. The CDR3 runs from the conserved cysteine through the conserved F or W.

j_gene: TRBJ2-1; v_gene: TRBV27; CDR3aa: CASSLSTSLEQFF
j_gene: TRBJ2-2; v_gene: TRBV7-9; CDR3aa: CASSADRGLVTGELFF
j_gene: TRBJ1-2; v_gene: TRBV6-6; CDR3aa: CASDPGQGARGYTF
j_gene: TRBJ2-1; v_gene: TRBV6-1; CDR3aa: CASSAPTSGNYNEQFF
j_gene: TRBJ1-1; v_gene: TRBV10-1; CDR3aa: CASSQGSTEAFF
j_gene: TRBJ2-7; v_gene: TRBV5-5; CDR3aa: CASSLRLIYEQYF
j_gene: TRBJ2-7; v_gene: TRBV19; CDR3aa: CASSTGTSGSYEQYF
j_gene: TRBJ2-3; v_gene: TRBV7-3; CDR3aa: CASSLGLAGKWDTQYF
j_gene: TRBJ1-4; v_gene: TRBV7-2; CDR3aa: CASSSRTGWDEKLFF
j_gene: TRBJ1-5; v_gene: TRBV30; CDR3aa: CAWSRGAFNQPQHF
j_gene: TRBJ1-3; v_gene: TRBV7-2; CDR3aa: CASSLSGGRNTIYF
j_gene: TRBJ2-3; v_gene: TRBV6-1; CDR3aa: CASFKPGQLTDTQYF
j_gene: TRBJ1-2; v_gene: TRBV2; CDR3aa: CASSESPLAGYGYTF
j_gene: TRBJ2-7; v_gene: TRBV6-5; CDR3aa: CASIKQGVYEQYF
j_gene: TRBJ1-1; v_gene: TRBV5-1; CDR3aa: CASRTRESTEAFF
j_gene: TRBJ2-7; v_gene: TRBV5-5; CDR3aa: CASSLTGVVSYEQYF
j_gene: TRBJ2-5; v_gene: TRBV6-1; CDR3aa: CASSEPGLATGGETQYF
j_gene: TRBJ1-2; v_gene: TRBV12-5; CDR3aa: CASGLAQGIPLRGYTF
j_gene: TRBJ2-5; v_gene: TRBV6-6; CDR3aa: CASWTGGGETQYF
j_gene: TRBJ2-2; v_gene: TRBV19; CDR3aa: CASSNGGGVGELFF
j_gene: TRBJ2-3; v_gene: TRBV5-1; CDR3aa: CASSAGGDEGPDTQYF
j_gene: TRBJ1-4; v_gene: TRBV2; CDR3aa: CASSTSLGPFF
j_gene: TRBJ2-7; v_gene: TRBV7-2; CDR3aa: CASSLQGTGSYEQYF
j_gene: TRBJ2-1; v_gene: TRBV10-3; CDR3aa: CAISEVPDRERHNEQFF
j_gene: TRBJ1-3; v_gene: TRBV5-1; CDR3aa: CASSPGTGGSGNTIYF
j_gene: TRBJ1-1; v_gene: TRBV11-3; CDR3aa: CASSPLWGGRAEAFF
j_gene: TRBJ2-5; v_gene: TRBV19; CDR3aa: CASSTGTSVLLRETQYF
j_gene: TRBJ2-3; v_gene: TRBV9; CDR3aa: CASSTRARLAGESASTDTQYF
j_gene: TRBJ1-1; v_gene: TRBV5-1; CDR3aa: CASSPRAREAEAFF
j_gene: TRBJ2-2; v_gene: TRBV27; CDR3aa: CASTRVAENTGELFF
j_gene: TRBJ2-7; v_gene: TRBV5-6; CDR3aa: CASSLGVLRLAHYEQYF
j_gene: TRBJ2-1; v_gene: TRBV29-1; CDR3aa: CSVLAGGLGEQFF
j_gene: TRBJ2-1; v_gene: TRBV10-3; CDR3aa: CAISPGTSGRNEQFF
j_gene: TRBJ1-1; v_gene: TRBV12-5; CDR3aa: CASGYRSFGSEAFF
j_gene: TRBJ1-2; v_gene: TRBV30; CDR3aa: CAWSKGGGYGYTF
j_gene: TRBJ1-1; v_gene: TRBV5-1; CDR3aa: CASSFGQGLEAFF
j_gene: TRBJ2-3; v_gene: TRBV30; CDR3aa: CAWRNSGSSTDTQYF
j_gene: TRBJ2-1; v_gene: TRBV7-6; CDR3aa: CASSVTSGAFEKQFF
j_gene: TRBJ1-3; v_gene: TRBV5-6; CDR3aa: CASSSEQGSSGNTIYF
j_gene: TRBJ1-2; v_gene: TRBV29-1; CDR3aa: CSVEELPRQGEEGYTF
j_gene: TRBJ2-4; v_gene: TRBV30; CDR3aa: CAWSGVKNIQYF
j_gene: TRBJ2-2; v_gene: TRBV29-1; CDR3aa: CSVGSGRASGELFF